This T cell receptor beta chain derives from a study of blood T cell repertoires in COVID-19. Overall study: Samples came from the United States, Italy and Spain, spanning acute and convalescent COVID-19.

Seattle-derived patients entered the study during active infection and were followed longitudinally. V was pared by 7 bases and J by 1 base, with 13 bases between. Germline CDR1 SEHNR, CDR2 FQNEAQ (reference sequence). The CDR3 covers 14 residues. Authors' processing steps: By means of reference gene primer amplification, nucleated cell counts were estimated. TCRdb's table, derived via immunoSEQ multiplex PCR, lists solely in-frame clones and lacks some. That table supplies the V and J calls and clone size; D and trimming were determined from the DNA. The sample holds 250,000 to 300,000 clones; about 90% are singletons and the top ten take about 12%.

The genes are TRBV7-9 and TRBJ1-1; no clear D gene. The source of this sequence is a woman aged 25-40 years with COVID-19, enrolled during active disease. Input material: peripheral blood. The CDR3 here is CASTQWAGNTEAFF. The CDR3 DNA is TGTGCCAGCACCCAATGGGCGGGGAACACTGAAGCTTTCTTT.